The T cell receptor beta chain under discussion was sequenced for a study of CD8+CD57+ T cells in acquired aplastic anemia. The overall study: Sorting CD4+ and CD8+ cells gave DNA averaging about 3.3 ug.

Comment on this clonotype: This likely comes from a read error, as the CDR3 has no conserved phenylalanine or tryptophan at its end.

CDR3 and TCR beta VDJ profiling relied on a genomic DNA template. TCRdb independently ran MiXCR on the reads; one entry per CDR3 protein. The sample has about 130,000 distinct CDR3 sequences; around 48% are singletons. The CDR3 has 13 amino acids. Trimming removed 9 bases from V and 7 bases from J, with 13 bases in between. Per germline, CDR1 SNHLY and CDR2 FYNNEI. This clonotype was obtained from a human donor in good health, serving as a control. What was sequenced was sorted CD4+, CD8+, or CD8+CD57+ T cells (not recorded which) from PBMCs. The chain has TRBV2 and TRBJ1-6; D is unclear. CDR3 residues: CASIVTGNSPLHS. The CDR3 nucleotides read TGTGCCAGTATAGTAACGGGGAATTCACCCCTCCACTCT.